This is a list of T cell receptor beta chains from one sample in a study of cytomegalovirus exposure and HLA in healthy donors. The repertoire was sequenced with immunoSEQ multiplex PCR; TCRdb's copy has only in-frame clones and lacks some. The table includes roughly 120,000 clones, about 73% detected once. The sequencing sample was made of PBMCs. These receptor sequences come from a woman in her 30s in good health and CMV-seronegative. The CDR3 runs from the conserved cysteine through the conserved F or W. A D gene is named only where the DNA matches it firmly. Rows may omit the clone size; those that give it use once, few, many or a size class.

j_gene,abundance,d_gene,v_gene,CDR3aa,CDR3nt
TRBJ1-1,NA,NA,TRBV18,CASSRPPGLAEAFF,TGTGCCAGCTCACGGCCCCCAGGATTGGCTGAAGCTTTCTTT
TRBJ2-1,NA,NA,TRBV6-5,CASSYSRAAHEQFF,TGTGCCAGCAGTTACTCGAGGGCGGCCCATGAGCAGTTCTTC
TRBJ2-7,NA,TRBD2,TRBV9,CASSRAGALYEQYF,TGTGCCAGCAGCAGAGCGGGAGCCCTCTACGAGCAGTACTTC
TRBJ2-7,NA,TRBD1,TRBV29-1,CSVGGGWDRDPYEQYF,TGCAGCGTTGGGGGGGGCTGGGACAGGGATCCCTACGAGCAGTACTTC
TRBJ2-4,NA,TRBD1,TRBV7-2,CASSQQGRRSRNIQYF,TGTGCCAGCAGCCAACAGGGGCGCCGGAGTAGGAACATTCAGTACTTC
TRBJ2-5,NA,NA,TRBV28,CACEQAHGTQYF,TGTGCCTGCGAGCAGGCCCACGGGACCCAGTACTTC
TRBJ2-5,few,TRBD2,TRBV9,CASSSGALAGTGETQYF,TGTGCCAGCAGCTCCGGCGCACTAGCGGGAACCGGAGAGACCCAGTACTTC
TRBJ2-7,NA,TRBD1,TRBV19,CASTPNRGPYEQYF,TGTGCCAGTACCCCGAACAGGGGGCCGTACGAGCAGTACTTC
TRBJ2-1,NA,NA,TRBV5-1,CASSRQDSYNEQFF,TGCGCCAGCAGCCGACAGGACAGTTACAATGAGCAGTTCTTC
TRBJ1-6,NA,NA,TRBV27,CASSSPETEHSPLHF,TGTGCCAGCAGTTCGCCGGAAACAGAACATTCACCCCTCCACTTT
TRBJ2-2,NA,TRBD1,TRBV14,CASSPNLGQGEAGELFF,TGTGCCAGCAGCCCCAACCTAGGACAGGGGGAAGCCGGGGAGCTGTTTTTT
TRBJ2-7,NA,NA,TRBV7-8,CASSSGALEQYF,TGTGCCAGCAGCAGTGGGGCCCTCGAGCAGTACTTC
TRBJ2-1,few,NA,TRBV7-2,CASSLGYAAYNEQFF,TGTGCCAGCAGCTTAGGGTATGCGGCCTACAATGAGCAGTTCTTC
TRBJ2-2,NA,TRBD2,TRBV2,CASSTGLAGVFPGELFF,TGTGCCAGCAGTACGGGACTAGCGGGAGTGTTTCCCGGGGAGCTGTTTTTT
TRBJ1-4,NA,NA,TRBV7-9,CAVGREREKLFF,TGTGCCGTGGGTCGGGAGCGGGAAAAACTGTTTTTT
TRBJ2-1,NA,TRBD2,TRBV7-3,CASSPGTSGYNEQFF,TGTGCCAGCAGCCCCGGGACTAGCGGGTACAATGAGCAGTTCTTC
TRBJ2-2,NA,NA,TRBV29-1,CSVRRDVTGELFF,TGCAGCGTTCGGCGGGATGTCACCGGGGAGCTGTTTTTT
TRBJ1-2,NA,NA,TRBV30,CAWSVRQDYGYTF,TGTGCCTGGAGTGTTCGACAGGACTATGGCTACACCTTC
TRBJ2-2,once,NA,TRBV9,CASSAVPGTGELFF,TGTGCCAGCAGCGCAGTGCCAGGTACCGGGGAGCTGTTTTTT
TRBJ1-1,NA,NA,TRBV6-5,CASSYLIAGLNTEAFF,TGTGCCAGCAGTTACCTAATTGCAGGGTTGAACACTGAAGCTTTCTTT
TRBJ2-7,NA,TRBD1,TRBV4-1,CASSQDAGQGLVYEQYF,TGCGCCAGCAGCCAAGATGCCGGACAGGGGTTGGTCTACGAGCAGTACTTC
TRBJ2-5,NA,NA,TRBV11-2,CASSFSQQETQYF,TGTGCCAGCAGCTTCTCACAGCAAGAGACCCAGTACTTC
TRBJ2-3,NA,NA,TRBV30,CAWSPGGGGWDTQYF,TGTGCCTGGAGTCCGGGGGGAGGGGGTTGGGATACGCAGTATTTT
TRBJ2-4,NA,NA,TRBV6-6,CASSYIQTAKNIQYF,TGTGCCAGCAGTTACATACAAACCGCCAAAAACATTCAGTACTTC
TRBJ2-1,once,TRBD2,TRBV6-1,CASSAEGRGGLAGHNEQFF,TGTGCCAGCAGTGCAGAAGGTAGGGGGGGACTAGCGGGCCACAATGAGCAGTTCTTC
TRBJ2-1,NA,TRBD2,TRBV28,CASSPASGSSNEQFF,TGTGCCAGCAGTCCAGCTAGCGGGAGTTCCAATGAGCAGTTCTTC
TRBJ2-2,NA,TRBD1,TRBV28,CASIMDRSGELFF,TGTGCCAGCATAATGGACAGGTCCGGGGAGCTGTTTTTT
TRBJ2-5,few,NA,TRBV29-1,CSFGQNQETQYF,TGCAGCTTCGGACAGAACCAAGAGACCCAGTACTTC
TRBJ1-5,NA,NA,TRBV19,CASSLGSGQPQHF,TGTGCCAGTAGTTTGGGGTCGGGGCAGCCCCAGCATTTT
TRBJ2-2,NA,NA,TRBV9,CASSLRGSPNTGELFF,TGTGCCAGCAGCTTACGGGGTTCACCAAACACCGGGGAGCTGTTTTTT
TRBJ1-5,NA,NA,TRBV5-6,CASSLAYRPTDQPQHF,TGTGCCAGCAGCTTGGCCTACAGGCCTACAGATCAGCCCCAGCATTTT
TRBJ2-7,few,NA,TRBV4-1,CASSQGHRRHSYEQYF,TGCGCCAGCAGCCAAGGACACAGACGACACTCCTACGAGCAGTACTTC
TRBJ1-1,NA,NA,TRBV4-3,CASSPTVNSMNTEAFF,TGCGCCAGCAGCCCGACAGTTAACAGTATGAACACTGAAGCTTTCTTT
TRBJ1-2,NA,TRBD1,TRBV5-4,CASTPGQDNYGYTF,TGTGCCAGCACTCCGGGACAGGATAACTATGGCTACACCTTC
TRBJ2-7,NA,NA,TRBV30,CATQGTGSYEQYF,TGTGCCACCCAGGGGACCGGATCCTACGAGCAGTACTTC
TRBJ1-1,NA,NA,TRBV7-8,CASSLEAFQNTEAFF,TGTGCCAGCAGCTTAGAAGCCTTCCAGAACACTGAAGCTTTCTTT
TRBJ1-1,NA,TRBD1,TRBV5-5,CASSLWGTGQGAEAFF,TGTGCCAGCAGCTTGTGGGGGACGGGACAGGGGGCTGAAGCTTTCTTT
TRBJ2-3,NA,TRBD1,TRBV9,CASSVGQGGTDTQYF,TGTGCCAGCAGCGTAGGACAGGGTGGGACAGATACGCAGTATTTT
TRBJ1-2,NA,NA,TRBV19,CASSIIGGNYGYTF,TGTGCCAGTAGTATAATCGGAGGGAACTATGGCTACACCTTC
TRBJ2-3,NA,NA,TRBV20-1,CSARFRDTQYF,TGCAGTGCCCGGTTCCGCGATACGCAGTATTTT
TRBJ2-7,NA,TRBD1,TRBV7-9,CASSRQGVYEQYF,TGTGCCAGCAGCAGACAGGGAGTCTACGAGCAGTACTTC
TRBJ1-5,NA,NA,TRBV10-2,CASSELWGGNQPQHF,TGCGCCAGCAGTGAGTTGTGGGGGGGGAATCAGCCCCAGCATTTT
TRBJ2-1,NA,NA,TRBV7-2,CASSLGGGALSSEQFF,TGTGCCAGCAGTTTAGGAGGGGGGGCCTTATCGTCTGAGCAGTTCTTC
TRBJ1-1,few,NA,TRBV30,CAWSVTVNTEAFF,TGTGCCTGGAGTGTAACGGTGAACACTGAAGCTTTCTTT
TRBJ1-4,NA,NA,TRBV13,CASSGREVPNEKLFF,TGTGCCAGCAGCGGACGGGAGGTACCTAATGAAAAACTGTTTTTT
TRBJ1-2,NA,NA,TRBV14,CASSQEGQANYGYTF,TGTGCCAGCAGCCAAGAGGGCCAGGCTAACTATGGCTACACCTTC
TRBJ2-7,NA,TRBD2,TRBV2,CAGRLAGNPTEQYF,TGTGCCGGGAGACTAGCGGGGAACCCTACCGAGCAGTACTTC
TRBJ1-5,NA,TRBD1,TRBV30,CAWGDRAGVGQPQHF,TGTGCCTGGGGGGACAGGGCGGGGGTGGGTCAGCCCCAGCATTTT
TRBJ2-1,few,TRBD1,TRBV11-1,CASSQGWTGGRNEQFF,TGTGCCAGCAGCCAGGGGTGGACAGGGGGAAGGAATGAGCAGTTCTTC
TRBJ2-5,once,TRBD1,TRBV28,CASWGQGKGETQYF,TGTGCCAGCTGGGGACAGGGGAAGGGAGAGACCCAGTACTTC
TRBJ2-7,NA,NA,TRBV6-1,CASSAHGQLSYEQYF,TGTGCCAGCAGTGCCCACGGACAGTTATCCTACGAGCAGTACTTC
TRBJ1-2,NA,NA,TRBV7-9,CASSPPGGTGYTF,TGTGCCAGCAGCCCGCCGGGCGGGACTGGCTACACCTTC
TRBJ2-1,NA,NA,TRBV5-1,CASSLSLWRDTYNEQFF,TGCGCCAGCAGCTTGTCCCTCTGGCGGGATACCTACAATGAGCAGTTCTTC
TRBJ2-7,NA,NA,TRBV9,CASSARTYRAHEQYF,TGTGCCAGCAGCGCGAGGACTTACAGGGCCCACGAGCAGTACTTC